Sequencing of this TCR beta chain was carried out in a study of blood T cell repertoires in COVID-19. Turning to the study itself: Samples came from the United States, Italy and Spain, spanning acute and convalescent COVID-19.

Original processing notes: For nucleated cells, counts were estimated from reference gene primer amplification. Profiled with immunoSEQ multiplex PCR; TCRdb holds only in-frame clones, not every one. From that table come the V and J calls and clone size; the DNA was used to work out D and trimming. The sample contains approximately 260,000 clones, approximately 84% of which appear only once. Across about 22 US areas, participants ranged in age from about 18 to 90 years. Cohort placement rested on clinical history that participants reported themselves. The length of the CDR3 is 18 residues. The V end was cut by 4 bases, the J end by 8 bases, with 27 bases between. CDR1 and CDR2 from the germline V gene are SGHKS and YYEKEE (reference sequence). The table lists this clone with a count of one.

The sequence came from a woman in her forties or fifties who had been exposed to COVID-19. V is TRBV5-5 and J is TRBJ1-4; D might be TRBD1 (6 bases). The specimen was PBMCs or T cells enriched from blood (not recorded which). For the CDR3, the DNA is TGTGCCAGCAGCCCACTTGGGGCGACAGGCCCCTACCGGGAAAAACTGTTTTTT. It yields the protein CASSPLGATGPYREKLFF. Full variable domain (rest looked up from reference TRBV5-5 and TRBJ1-4): DAGVTQSPTHLIKTRGQQVTLRCSPISGHKSVSWYQQVLGQGPQFIFQYYEKEERGRGNFPDRFSARQFPNYSSELNVNALLLGDSALYLCASSPLGATGPYREKLFFGSGTQLSVL.